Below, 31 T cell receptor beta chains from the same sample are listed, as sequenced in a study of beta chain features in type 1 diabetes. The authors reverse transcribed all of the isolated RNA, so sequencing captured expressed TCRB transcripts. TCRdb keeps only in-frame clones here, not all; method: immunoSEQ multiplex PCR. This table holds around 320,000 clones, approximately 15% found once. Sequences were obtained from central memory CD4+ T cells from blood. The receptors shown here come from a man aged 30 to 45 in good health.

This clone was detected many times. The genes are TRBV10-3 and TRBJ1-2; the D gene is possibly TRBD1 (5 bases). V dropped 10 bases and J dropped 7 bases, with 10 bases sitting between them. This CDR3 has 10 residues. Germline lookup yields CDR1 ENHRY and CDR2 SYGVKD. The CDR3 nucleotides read TGTGCCAGCGGGGGGTCTGGCTACACCTTC. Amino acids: CASGGSGYTF.

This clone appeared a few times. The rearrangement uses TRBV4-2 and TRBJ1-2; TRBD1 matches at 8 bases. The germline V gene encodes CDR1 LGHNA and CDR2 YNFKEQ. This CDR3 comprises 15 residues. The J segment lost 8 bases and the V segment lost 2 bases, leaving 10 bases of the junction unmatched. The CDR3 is CASSQPRTGYGGYTF. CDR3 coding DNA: TGTGCCAGCAGCCAACCCCGGACAGGGTACGGGGGCTACACCTTC.

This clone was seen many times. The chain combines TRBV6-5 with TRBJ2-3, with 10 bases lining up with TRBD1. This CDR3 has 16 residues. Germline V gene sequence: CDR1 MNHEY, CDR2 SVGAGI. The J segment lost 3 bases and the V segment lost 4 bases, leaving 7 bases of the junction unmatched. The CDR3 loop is CASSSMTGGLTDTQYF. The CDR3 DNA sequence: TGTGCCAGCAGTTCTATGACAGGGGGCTTGACAGATACGCAGTATTTT.

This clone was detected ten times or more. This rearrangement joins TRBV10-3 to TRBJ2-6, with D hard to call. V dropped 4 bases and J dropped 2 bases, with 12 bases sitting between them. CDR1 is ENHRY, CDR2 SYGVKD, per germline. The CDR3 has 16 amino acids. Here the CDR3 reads CAISAVGDPGANVLTF. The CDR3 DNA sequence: TGTGCCATCAGTGCCGTTGGGGATCCTGGGGCCAACGTCCTGACTTTC.

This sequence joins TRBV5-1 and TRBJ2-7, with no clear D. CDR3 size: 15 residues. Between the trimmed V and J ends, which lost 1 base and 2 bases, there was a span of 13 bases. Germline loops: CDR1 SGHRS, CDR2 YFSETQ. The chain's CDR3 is CASSLLVGSTYEQYF. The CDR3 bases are TGCGCCAGCAGCTTGTTAGTGGGGTCCACCTACGAGCAGTACTTC.

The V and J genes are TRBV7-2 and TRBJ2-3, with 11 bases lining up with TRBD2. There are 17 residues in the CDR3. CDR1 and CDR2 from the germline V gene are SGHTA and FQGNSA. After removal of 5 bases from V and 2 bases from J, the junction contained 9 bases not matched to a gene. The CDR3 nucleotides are TGTGCCAGCAGCCCTAGGCGACTAGCGGGATACACAGATACGCAGTATTTT. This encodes CASSPRRLAGYTDTQYF.

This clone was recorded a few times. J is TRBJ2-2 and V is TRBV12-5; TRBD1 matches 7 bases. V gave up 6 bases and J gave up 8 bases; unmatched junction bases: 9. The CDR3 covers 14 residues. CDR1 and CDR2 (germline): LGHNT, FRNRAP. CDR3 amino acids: CASGLQGMIGELFF. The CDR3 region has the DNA TGTGCTAGTGGCCTACAGGGGATGATAGGGGAGCTGTTTTTT.

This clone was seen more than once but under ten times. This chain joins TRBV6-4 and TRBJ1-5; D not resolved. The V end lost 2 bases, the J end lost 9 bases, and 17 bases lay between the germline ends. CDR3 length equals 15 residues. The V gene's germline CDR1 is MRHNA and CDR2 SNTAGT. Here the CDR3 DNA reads TGTGCCAGCAGTGACCCCTATTTGGGGATTCGGCCCCAGCATTTT. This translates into CASSDPYLGIRPQHF.

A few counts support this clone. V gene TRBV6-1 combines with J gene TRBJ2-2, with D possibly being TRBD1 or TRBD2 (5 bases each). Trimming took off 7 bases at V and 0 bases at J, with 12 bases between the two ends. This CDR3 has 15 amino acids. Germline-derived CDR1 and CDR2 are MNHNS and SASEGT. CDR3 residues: CASTRGRTNTGELFF. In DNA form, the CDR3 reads TGTGCCAGCACCCGGGGACGGACGAACACCGGGGAGCTGTTTTTT.

The CDR3 nucleotides read TGCGCCAGCAGCTTCCGGGACAGATACAATGAGCAGTTCTTC. This translates into CASSFRDRYNEQFF. The chain combines TRBV5-1 with TRBJ2-1; 7 nucleotides match TRBD1. Germline assignment: CDR1 SGHRS and CDR2 YFSETQ. V shed 2 bases and J 4 bases; nucleotides not matched to a gene: 3. CDR3 length equals 14 residues.

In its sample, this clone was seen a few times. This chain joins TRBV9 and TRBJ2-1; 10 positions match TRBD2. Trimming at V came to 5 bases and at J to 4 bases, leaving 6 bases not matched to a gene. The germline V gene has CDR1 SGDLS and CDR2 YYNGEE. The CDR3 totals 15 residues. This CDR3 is CASRPTSGSYNEQFF. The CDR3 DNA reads TGTGCCAGCAGGCCGACTAGCGGGTCGTACAATGAGCAGTTCTTC.

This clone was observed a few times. CDR3 in amino acids: CASSTGVDQPQHF. DNA for the CDR3: TGTGCCAGCAGCACAGGGGTGGATCAGCCCCAGCATTTT. V and J are TRBV6-5 and TRBJ1-5; 7 positions match TRBD1. This CDR3 has 13 residues. V shed 6 bases, J shed 5 bases, and the junction held 4 bases outside the gene matches. In germline, CDR1 is MNHEY, CDR2 SVGAGI.

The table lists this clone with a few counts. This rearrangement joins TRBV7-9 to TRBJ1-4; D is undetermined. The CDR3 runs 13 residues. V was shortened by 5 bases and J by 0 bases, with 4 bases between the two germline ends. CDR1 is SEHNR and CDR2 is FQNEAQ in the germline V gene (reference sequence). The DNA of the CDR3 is TGTGCCAGCAGCACAACAACTAATGAAAAACTGTTTTTT. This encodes CASSTTTNEKLFF.

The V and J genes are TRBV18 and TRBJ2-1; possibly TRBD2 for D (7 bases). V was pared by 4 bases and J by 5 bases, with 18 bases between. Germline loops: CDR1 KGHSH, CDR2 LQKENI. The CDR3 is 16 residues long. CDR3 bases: TGTGCCAGCTCACGGTCCGCGGGGGCAGGGCACAATGAGCAGTTCTTC. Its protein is CASSRSAGAGHNEQFF.

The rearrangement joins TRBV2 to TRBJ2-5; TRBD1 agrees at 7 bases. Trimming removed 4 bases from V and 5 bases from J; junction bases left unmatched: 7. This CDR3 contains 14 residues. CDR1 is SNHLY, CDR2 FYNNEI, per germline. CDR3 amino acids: CASSGQGPPETQYF. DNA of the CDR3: TGTGCCAGCAGTGGACAGGGACCCCCGGAGACCCAGTACTTC.

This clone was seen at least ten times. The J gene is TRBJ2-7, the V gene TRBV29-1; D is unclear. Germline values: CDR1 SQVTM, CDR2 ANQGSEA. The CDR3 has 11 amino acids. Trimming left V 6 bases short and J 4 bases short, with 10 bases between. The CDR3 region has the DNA TGCAGCGTATTTTTGGGGTACGAGCAGTACTTC. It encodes CSVFLGYEQYF.

The DNA for the CDR3 is TGCGCCAGCAGCTTGGGGACTAGCGGGGACTACAATGAGCAGTTCTTC. It yields the protein CASSLGTSGDYNEQFF. The chain has TRBV5-1 and TRBJ2-1; TRBD2 matches at 12 bases. V was clipped by 0 bases and J by 3 bases; unmatched bases: 1. CDR3 length: 16 residues. The germline V gene encodes CDR1 SGHRS and CDR2 YFSETQ.

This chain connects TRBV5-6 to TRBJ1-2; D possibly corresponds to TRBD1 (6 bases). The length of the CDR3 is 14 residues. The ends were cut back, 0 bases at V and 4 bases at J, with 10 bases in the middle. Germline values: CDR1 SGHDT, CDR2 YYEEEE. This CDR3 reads CASSLGDTTYGYTF. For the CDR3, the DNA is TGTGCCAGCAGCTTGGGGGACACCACCTATGGCTACACCTTC. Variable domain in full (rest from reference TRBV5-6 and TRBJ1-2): DAGVTQSPTHLIKTRGQQVTLRCSPKSGHDTVSWYQQALGQGPQFIFQYYEEEERQRGNFPDRFSGHQFPNYSSELNVNALLLGDSALYLCASSLGDTTYGYTFGSGTRLTVV.

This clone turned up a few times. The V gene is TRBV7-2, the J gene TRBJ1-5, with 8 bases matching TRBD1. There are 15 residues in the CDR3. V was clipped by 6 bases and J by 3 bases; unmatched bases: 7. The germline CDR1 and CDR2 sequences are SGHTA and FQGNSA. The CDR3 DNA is TGTGCCAGCAGTCCTGACAGGGGTACCAATCAGCCCCAGCATTTT. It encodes CASSPDRGTNQPQHF.

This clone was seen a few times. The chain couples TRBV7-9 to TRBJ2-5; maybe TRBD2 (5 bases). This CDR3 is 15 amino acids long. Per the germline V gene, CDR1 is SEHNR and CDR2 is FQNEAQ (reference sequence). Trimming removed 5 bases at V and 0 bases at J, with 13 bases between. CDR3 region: CASSLPTSYQETQYF. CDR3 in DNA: TGTGCCAGCAGCCTCCCAACTAGTTACCAAGAGACCCAGTACTTC.

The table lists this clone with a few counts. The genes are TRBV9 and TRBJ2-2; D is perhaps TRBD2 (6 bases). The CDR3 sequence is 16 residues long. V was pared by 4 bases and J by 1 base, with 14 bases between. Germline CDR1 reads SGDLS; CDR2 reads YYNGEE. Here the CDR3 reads CASSLRGSGNTGELFF. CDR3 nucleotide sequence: TGTGCCAGCAGCCTGAGGGGTAGCGGGAACACCGGGGAGCTGTTTTTT.

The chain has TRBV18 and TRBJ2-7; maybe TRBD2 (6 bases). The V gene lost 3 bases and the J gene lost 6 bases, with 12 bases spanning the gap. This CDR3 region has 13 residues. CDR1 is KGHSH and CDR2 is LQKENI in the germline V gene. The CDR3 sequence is CASSPGRESEQYV. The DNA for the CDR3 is TGTGCCAGCTCACCGGGACGGGAGAGCGAGCAGTACGTC.

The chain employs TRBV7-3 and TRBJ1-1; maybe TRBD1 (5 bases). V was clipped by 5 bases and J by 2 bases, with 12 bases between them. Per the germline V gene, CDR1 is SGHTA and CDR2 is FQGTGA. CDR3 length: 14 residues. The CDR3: CASSQGAYNTEAFF. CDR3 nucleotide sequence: TGTGCCAGCAGCCAAGGGGCATATAACACTGAAGCTTTCTTT.

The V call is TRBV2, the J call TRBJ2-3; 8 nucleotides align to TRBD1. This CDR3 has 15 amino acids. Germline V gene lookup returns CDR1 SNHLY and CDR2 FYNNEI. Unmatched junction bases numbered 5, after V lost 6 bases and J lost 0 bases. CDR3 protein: CASRRTGPSTDTQYF. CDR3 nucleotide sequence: TGTGCCAGCAGAAGGACAGGGCCTAGCACAGATACGCAGTATTTT.

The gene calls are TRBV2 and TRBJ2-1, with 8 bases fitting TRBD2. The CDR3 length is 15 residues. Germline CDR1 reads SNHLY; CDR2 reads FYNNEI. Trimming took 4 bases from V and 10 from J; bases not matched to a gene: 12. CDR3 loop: CASSVTSGVVGEQFF. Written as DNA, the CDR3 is TGTGCCAGCAGTGTCACTAGCGGCGTTGTGGGGGAGCAGTTCTTC.

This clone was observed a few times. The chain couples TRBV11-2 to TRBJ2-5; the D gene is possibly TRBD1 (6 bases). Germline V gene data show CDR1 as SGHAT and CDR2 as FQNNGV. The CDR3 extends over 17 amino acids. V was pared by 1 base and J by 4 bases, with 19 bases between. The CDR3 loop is CASSLGTNRVVGETQYF. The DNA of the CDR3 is TGTGCCAGCAGCTTAGGAACCAACAGGGTGGTGGGAGAGACCCAGTACTTC.

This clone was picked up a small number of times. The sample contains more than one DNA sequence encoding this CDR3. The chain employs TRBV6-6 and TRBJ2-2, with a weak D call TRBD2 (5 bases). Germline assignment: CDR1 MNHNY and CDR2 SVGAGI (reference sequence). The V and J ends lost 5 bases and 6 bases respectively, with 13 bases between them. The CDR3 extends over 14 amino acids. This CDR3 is CASSHPERAGELFF. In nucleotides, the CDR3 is TGTGCCAGCAGTCATCCCGAGAGGGCCGGGGAGCTGTTTTTT.

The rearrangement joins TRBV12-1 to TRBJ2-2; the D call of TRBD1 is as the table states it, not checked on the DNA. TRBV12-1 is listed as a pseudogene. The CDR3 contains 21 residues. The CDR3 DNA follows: TGTGCCAGCAGCTCCTCTATGAAAAGGACAGGGTATCGTTTTAACACCGGGGAGCTGTTTTTT. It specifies CASSSSMKRTGYRFNTGELFF.

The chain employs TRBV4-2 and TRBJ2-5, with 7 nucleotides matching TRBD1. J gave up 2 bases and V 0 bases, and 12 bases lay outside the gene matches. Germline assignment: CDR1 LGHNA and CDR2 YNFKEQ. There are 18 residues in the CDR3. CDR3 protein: CASSQDIKGQSLQETQYF. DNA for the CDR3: TGTGCCAGCAGCCAAGACATTAAGGGACAGTCTTTACAAGAGACCCAGTACTTC.

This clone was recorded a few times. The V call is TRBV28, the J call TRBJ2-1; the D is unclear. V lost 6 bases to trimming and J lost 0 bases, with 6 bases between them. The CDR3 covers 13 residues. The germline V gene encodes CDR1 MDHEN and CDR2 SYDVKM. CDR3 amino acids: CASSNSSYNEQFF. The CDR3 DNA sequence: TGTGCCAGCAGCAACTCCTCCTACAATGAGCAGTTCTTC.

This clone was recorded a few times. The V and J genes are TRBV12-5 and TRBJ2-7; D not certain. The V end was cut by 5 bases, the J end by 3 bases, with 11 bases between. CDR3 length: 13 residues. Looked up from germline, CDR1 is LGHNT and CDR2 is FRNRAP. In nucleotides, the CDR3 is TGTGCTAGTGGTACGGCTGGGGTCTACGAGCAGTACGTC. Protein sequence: CASGTAGVYEQYV.